This TCR beta chain came from a study of identical twins. Study observations and caveats: Zero-insertion analyses were open to partial confounding by invariant MAIT and iNKT cells.

CDR3 length: 13 residues. The germline V gene encodes CDR1 SGHRS and CDR2 YFSETQ. This clonotype showed up many times. Its antigen is currently unknown. One end of the junction does not line up with germline, which may come from a read error. TCRdb reanalysed the 5' RACE reads using MiXCR and keeps one entry per CDR3 protein. This table has some 440,000 distinct CDR3 sequences, about 24% appearing once. The same data also went into a second study, on T cells expressing NK-cell markers.

Sequencing was performed on CD4+ T cells sorted from blood. This receptor was identified in a woman aged 18 to 35 in good health. This chain links TRBV5-1 with TRBJ1-5; possibly TRBD1 for D (5 bases). The CDR3 DNA reads TGTGCCAGCAGCCCCAGGGGCAATCAGCCCCAGCATTTT. Protein sequence: CASSPRGNQPQHF.